This T cell receptor beta chain was captured in a study of blood T cell repertoires in COVID-19. Study-level information: Material from acute and convalescent COVID-19 was sourced from the United States, Italy and Spain. PBMCs, B-cell-depleted T cells, or T cells provided the cDNA or gDNA that made up the material.

V shed 2 bases, J shed 9 bases, and the junction held 5 bases outside the gene matches. CDR1 SGHDT and CDR2 YYEEEE come from the germline V gene. The CDR3 runs to 14 residues. Methods used by the authors: Amplifying reference gene primers gave estimates of nucleated cell counts. Profiling relied on immunoSEQ multiplex PCR, and the TCRdb table lists in-frame clones only, not all of them. V and J calls and clone size are copied from that table; D and trimming were computed from the DNA. The sample consists of fewer than 150,000 clones, more than 80% of them appearing once. The material sequenced was peripheral blood. The origin of this receptor is a woman of 80 years or more with acute or convalescent COVID-19. The V gene is TRBV5-6, the J gene TRBJ1-6; TRBD1 aligns across 7 bases. This CDR3 is CASSLRRGRSPLHF. The CDR3 bases are TGTGCCAGCAGCTTACGTAGGGGGCGTTCACCCCTCCACTTT.